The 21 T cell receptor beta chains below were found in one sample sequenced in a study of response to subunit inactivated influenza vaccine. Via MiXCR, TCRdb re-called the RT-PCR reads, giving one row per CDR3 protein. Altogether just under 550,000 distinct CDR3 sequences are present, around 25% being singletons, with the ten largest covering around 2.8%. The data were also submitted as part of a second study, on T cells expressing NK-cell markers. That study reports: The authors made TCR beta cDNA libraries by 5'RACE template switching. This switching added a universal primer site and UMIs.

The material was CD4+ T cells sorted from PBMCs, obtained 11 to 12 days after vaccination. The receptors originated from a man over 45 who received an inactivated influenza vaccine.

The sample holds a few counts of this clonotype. In DNA, the CDR3 is TGCGCCAGCAGCCCGCTTCGGGGGGAGGCTATAGATGAGCAGTTCTTC. Its protein product is CASSPLRGEAIDEQFF. The chain joins TRBV5-1 to TRBJ2-1, with TRBD2 matching 7 bases. With 4 bases clipped from V and 8 bases from J, the junction kept 15 bases outside the gene matches. This CDR3 is 16 amino acids long. Per the germline V gene, CDR1 is SGHRS and CDR2 is YFSETQ.

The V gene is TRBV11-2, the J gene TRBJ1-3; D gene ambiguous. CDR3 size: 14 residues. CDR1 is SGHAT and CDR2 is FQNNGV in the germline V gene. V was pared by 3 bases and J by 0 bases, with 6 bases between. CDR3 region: CASSFVTSGNTIYF. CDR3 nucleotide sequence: TGTGCCAGCAGCTTCGTAACCTCTGGAAACACCATATATTTT.

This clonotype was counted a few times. CDR3 nucleotides: TGTGCCAGCAGTCGGGACAGCCTATATTATGGCTACACCTTC. Translated, it gives CASSRDSLYYGYTF. The V call is TRBV6-2 or TRBV6-3, the J call TRBJ1-2; 7 bases match TRBD1. The V gene's germline CDR1 is MNHEY and CDR2 SVGEGT. CDR3 length equals 14 residues. The V segment lost 5 bases and the J segment 5 bases; nucleotides outside the gene matches: 8.

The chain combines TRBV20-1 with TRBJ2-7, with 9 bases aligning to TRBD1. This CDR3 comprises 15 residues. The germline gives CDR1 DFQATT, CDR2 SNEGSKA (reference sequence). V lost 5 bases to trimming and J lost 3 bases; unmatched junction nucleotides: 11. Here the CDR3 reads CSAGGQGPSVYEQYF. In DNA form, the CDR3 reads TGCAGTGCTGGGGGACAGGGTCCCTCCGTCTACGAGCAGTACTTC.

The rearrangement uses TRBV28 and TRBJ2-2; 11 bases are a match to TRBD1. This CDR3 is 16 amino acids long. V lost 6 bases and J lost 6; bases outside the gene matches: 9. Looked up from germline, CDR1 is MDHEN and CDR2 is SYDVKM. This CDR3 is CASRRTGGAIAGELFF. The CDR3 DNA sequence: TGTGCCAGCAGAAGGACAGGGGGCGCAATTGCCGGGGAGCTGTTTTTT.

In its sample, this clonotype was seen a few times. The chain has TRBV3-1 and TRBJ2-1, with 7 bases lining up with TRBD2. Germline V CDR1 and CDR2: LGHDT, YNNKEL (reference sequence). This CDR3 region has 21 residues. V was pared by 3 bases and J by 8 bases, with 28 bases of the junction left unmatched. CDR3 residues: CASSQGRAKVSGTPQVDEQFF. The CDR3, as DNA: TGTGCCAGCAGCCAGGGAAGGGCCAAAGTGAGCGGGACGCCTCAAGTCGATGAGCAGTTCTTC.

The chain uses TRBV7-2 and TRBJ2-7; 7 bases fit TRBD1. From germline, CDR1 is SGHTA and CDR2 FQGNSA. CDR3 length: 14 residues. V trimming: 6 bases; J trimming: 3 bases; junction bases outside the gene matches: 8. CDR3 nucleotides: TGTGCCAGCAGTCAACAGGGGAGCCTCTACGAGCAGTACTTC. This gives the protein CASSQQGSLYEQYF.

The CDR3 sequence is CSVSGRLNTEAFF. DNA of the CDR3: TGCAGCGTCTCGGGCAGACTTAACACTGAAGCTTTCTTT. The chain carries TRBV29-1 and TRBJ1-1; no firm D call. CDR1 is SQVTM, CDR2 ANQGSEA, per germline. The CDR3 covers 13 residues. The V and J ends lost 6 bases and 2 bases respectively, with 13 bases between them.

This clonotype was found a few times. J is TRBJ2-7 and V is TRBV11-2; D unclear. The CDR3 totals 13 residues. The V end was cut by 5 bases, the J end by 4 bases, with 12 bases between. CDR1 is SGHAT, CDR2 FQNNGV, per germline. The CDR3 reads CASSPSPLYEQYF. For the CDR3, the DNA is TGTGCCAGCAGCCCCAGCCCCCTTTACGAGCAGTACTTC.

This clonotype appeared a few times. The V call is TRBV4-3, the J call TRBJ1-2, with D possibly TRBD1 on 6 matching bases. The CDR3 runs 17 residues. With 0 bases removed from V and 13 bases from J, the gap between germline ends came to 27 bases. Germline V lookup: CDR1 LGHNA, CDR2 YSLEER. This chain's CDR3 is CASSQDFQDSYKRGSTF. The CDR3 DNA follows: TGCGCCAGCAGCCAAGACTTTCAGGACAGTTATAAGAGGGGATCCACCTTC.

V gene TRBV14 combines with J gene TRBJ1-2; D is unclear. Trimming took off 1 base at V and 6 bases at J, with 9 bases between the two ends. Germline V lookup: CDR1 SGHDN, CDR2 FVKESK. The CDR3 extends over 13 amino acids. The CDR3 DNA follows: TGTGCCAGCAGCCAAGGTTTTAGTGATGGCTACACCTTC. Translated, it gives CASSQGFSDGYTF.

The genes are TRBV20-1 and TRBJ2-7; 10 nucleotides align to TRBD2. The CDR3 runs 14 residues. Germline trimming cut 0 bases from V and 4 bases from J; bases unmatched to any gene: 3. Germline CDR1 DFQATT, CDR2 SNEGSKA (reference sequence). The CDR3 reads CSARDIAGGYEQYF. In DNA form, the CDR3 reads TGCAGTGCTAGAGACATAGCGGGGGGTTACGAGCAGTACTTC.

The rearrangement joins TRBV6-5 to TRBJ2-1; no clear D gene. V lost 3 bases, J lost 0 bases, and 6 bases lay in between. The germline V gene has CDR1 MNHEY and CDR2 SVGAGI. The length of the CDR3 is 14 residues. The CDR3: CASSYESSYNEQFF. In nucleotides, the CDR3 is TGTGCCAGCAGTTATGAGAGCTCCTACAATGAGCAGTTCTTC.

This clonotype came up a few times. The CDR3 sequence is CSALILPDTQYF. CDR3 sequence (DNA): TGCAGTGCTTTAATTTTGCCAGATACGCAGTATTTT. The gene calls are TRBV20-1 and TRBJ2-3; D is ambiguous. The germline gives CDR1 DFQATT, CDR2 SNEGSKA (reference sequence). The ends were cut back, 5 bases at V and 4 bases at J, with 10 bases in the middle. CDR3 length: 12 residues.

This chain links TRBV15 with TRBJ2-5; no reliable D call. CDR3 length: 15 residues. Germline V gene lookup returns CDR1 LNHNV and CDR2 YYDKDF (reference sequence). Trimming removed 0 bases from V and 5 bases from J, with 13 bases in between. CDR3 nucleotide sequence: TGTGCCACCAGCAGAGACAGGCCGGCGGCGGAGACCCAGTACTTC. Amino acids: CATSRDRPAAETQYF.

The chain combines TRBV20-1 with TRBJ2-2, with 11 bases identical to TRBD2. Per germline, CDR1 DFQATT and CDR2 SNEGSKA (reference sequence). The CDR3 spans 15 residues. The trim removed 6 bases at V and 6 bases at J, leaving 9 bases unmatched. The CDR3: CSAVTSGRTPGELFF. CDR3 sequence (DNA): TGCAGTGCGGTTACTAGCGGGAGAACCCCCGGGGAGCTGTTTTTT.

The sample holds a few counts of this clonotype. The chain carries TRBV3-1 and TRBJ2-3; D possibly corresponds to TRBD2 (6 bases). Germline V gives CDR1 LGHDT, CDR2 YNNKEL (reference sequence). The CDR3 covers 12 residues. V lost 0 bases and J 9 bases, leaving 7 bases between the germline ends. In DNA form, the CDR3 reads TGTGCCAGCAGCCAAGAGGGGAGGACGCAGTATTTT. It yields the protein CASSQEGRTQYF.

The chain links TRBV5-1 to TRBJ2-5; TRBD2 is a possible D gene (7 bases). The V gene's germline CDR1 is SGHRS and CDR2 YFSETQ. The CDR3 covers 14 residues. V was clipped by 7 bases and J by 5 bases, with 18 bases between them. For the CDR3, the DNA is TGCGCCAGCGAAAGGGGGGGACCCTCGGAGACCCAGTACTTC. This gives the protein CASERGGPSETQYF.

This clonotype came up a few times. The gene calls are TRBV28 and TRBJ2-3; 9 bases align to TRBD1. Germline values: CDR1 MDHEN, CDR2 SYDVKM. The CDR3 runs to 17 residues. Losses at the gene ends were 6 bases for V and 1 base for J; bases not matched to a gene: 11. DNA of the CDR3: TGTGCCAGCAGCCAAGCCGGGACAGGGTTCGGCACAGATACGCAGTATTTT. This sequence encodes CASSQAGTGFGTDTQYF. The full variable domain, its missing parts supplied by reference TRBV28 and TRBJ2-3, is DVKVTQSSRYLVKRTGEKVFLECVQDMDHENMFWYRQDPGLGLRLIYFSYDVKMKEKGDIPEGYSVSREKKERFSLILESASTNQTSMYLCASSQAGTGFGTDTQYFGPGTRLTVL.

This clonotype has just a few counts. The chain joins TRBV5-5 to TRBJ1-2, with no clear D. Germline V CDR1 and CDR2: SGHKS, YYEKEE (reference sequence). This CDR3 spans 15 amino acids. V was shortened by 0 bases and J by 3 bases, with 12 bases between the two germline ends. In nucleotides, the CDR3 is TGTGCCAGCAGCTTGGGAGGGAATGCCGACTATGGCTACACCTTC. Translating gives CASSLGGNADYGYTF.

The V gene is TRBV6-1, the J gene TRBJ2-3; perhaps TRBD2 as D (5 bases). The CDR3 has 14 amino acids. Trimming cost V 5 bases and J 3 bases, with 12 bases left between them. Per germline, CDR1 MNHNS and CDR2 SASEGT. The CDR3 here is CASSPSIATDTQYF. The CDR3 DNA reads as TGTGCCAGCAGTCCATCGATAGCGACAGATACGCAGTATTTT.